This TCR beta chain comes out of a study of cytomegalovirus exposure and HLA in healthy donors. Findings and caveats of the study: A later examination showed that TCR association rates differed by HLA locus, with DRB1 most and HLA-C fewest. In vitro testing confirmed a few CMV-associated chains as specific for CMV antigens.

V was shortened by 1 base and J by 3 bases, with 7 bases between the two germline ends. The CDR3 is 13 residues long. The germline V gene encodes CDR1 SGHTA and CDR2 FQGNSA. The PCR had 60 Vbeta and 13 Jbeta primers. Under the authors' procedure: It was a later analysis that counted 83 million or so unique TCR beta chains, of which roughly 11 million were shared. The data were produced by immunoSEQ multiplex PCR, yet TCRdb's version contains in-frame clones alone and is incomplete. The V and J calls and the clone size are those of that table, but D and trimming were determined from the DNA. Of more than 95,000 clones in the sample, 80% were seen once. This clone was seen only a few times. The antigen remains unidentified.

The sequencing input was PBMCs. This chain joins TRBV7-2 and TRBJ2-7, with no clear D. This TCR was sampled from a young man in good health and CMV-seropositive. Here the CDR3 reads CASSLEFYYEQYF. CDR3 in DNA: TGTGCCAGCAGCTTAGAATTCTACTACGAGCAGTACTTC.